Following are 18 T cell receptor beta chains from one sample sequenced in a study of T cells in Graves' hyperthyroidism and ophthalmopathy. RNA transcripts served as the template for amplifying TCR beta CDR3 regions. Initially, a first-round RT-PCR of the TCR CDR3 employed the HTBI primer set. From the multiplex PCR reads, TCRdb called clonotypes with MiXCR, one entry per CDR3 protein. Here the sample spans roughly 570,000 distinct CDR3 sequences, 15% to 19% being singletons. The sample comprised blood. Receptor source: a woman aged 25 to 39 with Graves' hyperthyroidism.

This chain joins TRBV9 and TRBJ2-7, with TRBD2 matching over 13 bases. CDR1 is SGDLS and CDR2 is YYNGEE in the germline V gene. This CDR3 spans 15 amino acids. Trimming cost V 4 bases and J 7 bases; bases outside gene matches: 8. Here the CDR3 reads CASSRGLAGAWEQYF. The CDR3 bases are TGTGCCAGCAGCAGAGGACTAGCGGGAGCCTGGGAGCAGTACTTC.

This clonotype was found a few times. The V and J genes are TRBV20-1 and TRBJ1-1; D unclear. Germline assignment: CDR1 DFQATT and CDR2 SNEGSKA (reference sequence). The V and J ends lost 1 base and 3 bases respectively, with 12 bases between them. CDR3 size: 14 residues. The chain's CDR3 is CSARGRGMHTEAFF. CDR3 DNA: TGCAGTGCTAGAGGGCGGGGTATGCACACTGAAGCTTTCTTT.

This clonotype was observed a handful of times. The gene calls are TRBV20-1 and TRBJ2-3, with TRBD2 matching 15 bases. The length of the CDR3 is 17 residues. Germline CDR1 is DFQATT and CDR2 is SNEGSKA (reference sequence). Losses at the gene ends were 5 bases for V and 4 bases for J; bases not matched to a gene: 10. Here the CDR3 DNA reads TGCAGTGCTGGCCGGACTAGCGGGAGGGCCATGGCAGATACGCAGTATTTT. Translation gives CSAGRTSGRAMADTQYF.

The chain couples TRBV25-1 to TRBJ1-2; 9 nucleotides agree with TRBD1. Germline assignment: CDR1 MGHDK and CDR2 SYGVNS. V dropped 4 bases and J dropped 6; count of bases not matched to a gene: 9. This CDR3 contains 15 residues. This CDR3 is CASSVNRGRMNGYTF. The CDR3 nucleotides are TGTGCCAGCAGTGTAAACAGGGGGCGGATGAATGGCTACACCTTC.

This clonotype came up many times. The chain links TRBV7-8 to TRBJ2-2, with D possibly TRBD1 on 5 matching bases. Germline CDR1 reads SGHVS; CDR2 reads FQNEAQ. This CDR3 is built from 16 residues. Trimming shortened V by 7 bases and J by 1 base, and 16 bases separated the two germline ends. The CDR3 protein is CASTKPGAKNTGELFF. CDR3 coding DNA: TGTGCCAGCACCAAACCTGGGGCGAAGAACACCGGGGAGCTGTTTTTT.

This clonotype showed up many times. This chain joins TRBV7-3 and TRBJ2-1; 11 bases match TRBD1. V gave up 5 bases and J gave up 6 bases; unmatched junction bases: 3. The CDR3 spans 14 residues. Germline V gene lookup returns CDR1 SGHTA and CDR2 FQGTGA. For the CDR3, the DNA is TGTGCCAGCAGCACCGGGACAGGGGGCAATGAGCAGTTCTTC. It specifies CASSTGTGGNEQFF.

This clonotype showed up many times. The V call is TRBV30, the J call TRBJ2-2, with D unclear. V was clipped by 2 bases and J by 3 bases, with 10 bases between them. Germline CDR1 is GTSNPN and CDR2 is SVGIG (reference sequence). The length of the CDR3 is 14 residues. CDR3 residues: CAWSQLRDTGELFF. The DNA for the CDR3 is TGTGCCTGGAGTCAACTAAGGGACACCGGGGAGCTGTTTTTT.

This clonotype has ten or more counts. The chain links TRBV24-1 to TRBJ1-1, with D unresolved. The CDR3 is made up of 13 amino acids. Trimming took 2 bases from V and 2 from J, leaving 5 bases between them. CDR1 and CDR2 (germline): KGHDR, SFDVKD. The CDR3 protein is CATSDSGNTEAFF. CDR3 nucleotides: TGTGCCACCAGTGATTCAGGTAACACTGAAGCTTTCTTT.

The chain joins TRBV3-1 to TRBJ2-1, with D uncertain. This CDR3 has 13 residues. The V gene lost 2 bases and the J gene lost 7 bases, with 9 bases spanning the gap. The V gene's germline CDR1 is LGHDT and CDR2 YNNKEL (reference sequence). The CDR3, as DNA: TGTGCCAGCAGCCAATCGATGGGGAATGAGCAGTTCTTC. This codes for CASSQSMGNEQFF.

The chain employs TRBV7-2 and TRBJ2-2; D perhaps matches TRBD2 (6 bases). Germline assignment: CDR1 SGHTA and CDR2 FQGNSA. The ends were cut back, 4 bases at V and 2 bases at J, with 8 bases in the middle. This CDR3 has 14 amino acids. The DNA for the CDR3 is TGTGCCAGCAGCTCGGGAGTCAACACCGGGGAGCTGTTTTTT. It is translated as CASSSGVNTGELFF.

This clonotype was counted between two and nine times. This may be a read error: a much more frequent sequence differs by one nucleotide. This chain connects TRBV3-1 to TRBJ2-1; 9 nucleotides align to TRBD2. The CDR3 is 15 residues long. The germline CDR1 and CDR2 sequences are LGHDT and YNNKEL (reference sequence). The CDR3 protein is CTSSQVAGATNEQFF. DNA for the CDR3: TGTACCAGCAGCCAAGTAGCGGGAGCTACCAATGAGCAGTTCTTC.

The rearrangement uses TRBV20-1 and TRBJ2-5, with D possibly matching TRBD2 (7 bases). The ends were cut back, 3 bases at V and 5 bases at J, with 10 bases in the middle. Germline values: CDR1 DFQATT, CDR2 SNEGSKA (reference sequence). The CDR3 is made up of 12 amino acids. The CDR3 spells CSASGGGETQYF. The CDR3 DNA reads as TGCAGTGCTAGTGGGGGGGGCGAGACCCAGTACTTC.

This clonotype was seen ten or more times. V and J are TRBV7-9 and TRBJ2-7; D possibly matches TRBD1 or TRBD2 (5 bases each). The CDR3 is 17 amino acids. Germline V gene lookup returns CDR1 SEHNR and CDR2 FQNEAQ (reference sequence). Trimming took 5 bases from V and 3 from J, leaving 23 bases between them. The CDR3 bases are TGTGCCAGCAGCAAAACCGGGACGCCCTTCCAGGACTACGAGCAGTACTTC. Translating it yields CASSKTGTPFQDYEQYF.

The chain recombines TRBV6-6 with TRBJ2-7, with 7 bases lining up with TRBD2. Germline trimming cut 0 bases from V and 0 bases from J; bases unmatched to any gene: 8. In germline, CDR1 is MNHNY, CDR2 SVGAGI (reference sequence). This CDR3 spans 17 amino acids. The CDR3 nucleotides read TGTGCCAGCAGTTACTCGTACTCGGGCGGGGGCTCCTACGAGCAGTACTTC. It codes for CASSYSYSGGGSYEQYF.

This clonotype has ten or more counts. The DNA of the CDR3 is TGTGCCAGCAGCTTACTCATACAGGGGGCAGGCGCAGATACGCAGTATTTT. Translation gives CASSLLIQGAGADTQYF. The chain carries TRBV7-6 and TRBJ2-3; 9 bases match TRBD1. The CDR3 totals 17 residues. The junction had 10 bases not matched to a gene; V was cut back by 2 bases and J by 4 bases. Germline CDR1 is SGHVS and CDR2 is FNYEAQ.

This clonotype has at least ten counts. The rearrangement joins TRBV3-1 to TRBJ2-1; a possible D gene is TRBD2 (6 bases). The CDR3 is made up of 15 amino acids. Germline CDR1 is LGHDT and CDR2 is YNNKEL (reference sequence). V lost 0 bases to trimming and J lost 3 bases, with 9 bases between them. CDR3 DNA: TGTGCCAGCAGCCAAGATACGGGGGTCTACAATGAGCAGTTCTTC. Translated, it gives CASSQDTGVYNEQFF.

This clonotype was observed at least ten times. This sequence joins TRBV24-1 and TRBJ2-7; 7 bases map to TRBD1. CDR3 length equals 13 residues. V lost 10 bases and J lost 4; bases outside the gene matches: 9. The germline V gene has CDR1 KGHDR and CDR2 SFDVKD. DNA for the CDR3: TGTGCCACTTCAATGACAGGGTCGTACGAGCAGTACTTC. This codes for CATSMTGSYEQYF.

The chain links TRBV10-3 to TRBJ2-2; D gene unclear. Germline assignment: CDR1 ENHRY and CDR2 SYGVKD. This CDR3 contains 12 residues. Trimming removed 4 bases from V and 5 bases from J, with 5 bases in between. Written as DNA, the CDR3 is TGTGCCATCAGTGGTGGGACCGGGGAGCTGTTTTTT. Protein sequence: CAISGGTGELFF.